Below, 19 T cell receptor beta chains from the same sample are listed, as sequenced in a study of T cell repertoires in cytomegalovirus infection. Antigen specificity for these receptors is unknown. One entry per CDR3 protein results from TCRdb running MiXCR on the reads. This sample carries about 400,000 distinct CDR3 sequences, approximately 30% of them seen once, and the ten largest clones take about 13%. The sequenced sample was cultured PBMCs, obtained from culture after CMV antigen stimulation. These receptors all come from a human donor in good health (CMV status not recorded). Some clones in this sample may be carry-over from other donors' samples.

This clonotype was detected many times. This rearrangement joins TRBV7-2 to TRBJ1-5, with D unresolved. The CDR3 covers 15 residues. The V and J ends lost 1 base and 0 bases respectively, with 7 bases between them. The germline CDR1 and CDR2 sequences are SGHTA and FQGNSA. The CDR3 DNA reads TGTGCCAGCAGCTTAGGGCAGAATAGCAATCAGCCCCAGCATTTT. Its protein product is CASSLGQNSNQPQHF.

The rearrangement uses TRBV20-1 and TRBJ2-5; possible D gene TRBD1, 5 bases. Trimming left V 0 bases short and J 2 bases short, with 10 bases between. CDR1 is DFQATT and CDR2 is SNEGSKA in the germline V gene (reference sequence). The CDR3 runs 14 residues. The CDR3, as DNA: TGCAGTGCTAGAGATCAGCAGGGTCAAGAGACCCAGTACTTC. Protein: CSARDQQGQETQYF.

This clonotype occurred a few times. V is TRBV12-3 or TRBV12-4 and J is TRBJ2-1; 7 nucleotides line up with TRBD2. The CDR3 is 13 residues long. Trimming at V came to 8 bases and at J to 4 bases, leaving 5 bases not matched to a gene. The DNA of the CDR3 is TGTGCCAGCGGGGGGGGGGTTTACAATGAGCAGTTCTTC. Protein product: CASGGGVYNEQFF.

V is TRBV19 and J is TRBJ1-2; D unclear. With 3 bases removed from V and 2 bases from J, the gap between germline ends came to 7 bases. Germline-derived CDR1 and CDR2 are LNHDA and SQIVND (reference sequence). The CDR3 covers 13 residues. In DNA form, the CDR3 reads TGTGCCAGTAGTATTTCTGAAAACTATGGCTACACCTTC. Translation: CASSISENYGYTF.

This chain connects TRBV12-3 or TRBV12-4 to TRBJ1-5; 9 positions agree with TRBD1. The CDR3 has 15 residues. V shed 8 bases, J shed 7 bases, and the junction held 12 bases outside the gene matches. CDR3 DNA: TGTGCCAGCTCCTCCTCCGGGACAGGGAAACAGCCCCAGCATTTT. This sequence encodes CASSSSGTGKQPQHF.

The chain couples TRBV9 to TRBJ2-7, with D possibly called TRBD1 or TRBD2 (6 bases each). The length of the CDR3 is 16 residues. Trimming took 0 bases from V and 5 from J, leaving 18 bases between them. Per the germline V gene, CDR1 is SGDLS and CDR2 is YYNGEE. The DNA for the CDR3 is TGTGCCAGCAGCGTAGCCGGAGGGACAAGGCCGGACGAGCAGTACTTC. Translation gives CASSVAGGTRPDEQYF.

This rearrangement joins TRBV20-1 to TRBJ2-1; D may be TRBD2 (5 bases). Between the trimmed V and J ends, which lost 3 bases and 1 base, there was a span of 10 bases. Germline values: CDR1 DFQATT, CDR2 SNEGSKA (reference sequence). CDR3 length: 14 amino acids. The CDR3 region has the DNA TGCAGTGCTAGGCAAGCGGCTTCCTACAATGAGCAGTTCTTC. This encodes CSARQAASYNEQFF.

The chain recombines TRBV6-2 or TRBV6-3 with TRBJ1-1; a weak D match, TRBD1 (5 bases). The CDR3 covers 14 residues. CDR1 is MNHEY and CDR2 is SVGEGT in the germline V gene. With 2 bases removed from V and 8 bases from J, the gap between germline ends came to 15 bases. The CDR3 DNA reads TGTGCCAGCAGTTACAAGGACACTCGACGCGAAGCTTTCTTT. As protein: CASSYKDTRREAFF.

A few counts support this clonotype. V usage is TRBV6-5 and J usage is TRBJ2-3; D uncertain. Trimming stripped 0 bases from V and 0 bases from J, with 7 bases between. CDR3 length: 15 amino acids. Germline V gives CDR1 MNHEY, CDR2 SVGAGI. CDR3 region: CASSYSSGSTDTQYF. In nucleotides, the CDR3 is TGTGCCAGCAGTTACTCGTCCGGGAGCACAGATACGCAGTATTTT.

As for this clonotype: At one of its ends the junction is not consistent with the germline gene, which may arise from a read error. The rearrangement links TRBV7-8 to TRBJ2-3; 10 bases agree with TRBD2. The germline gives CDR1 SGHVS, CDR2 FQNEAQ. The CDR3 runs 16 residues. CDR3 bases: TGTGCCGGCAGCTTAGTCACTAGCGGGACCACAGATACGCAGTATTTT. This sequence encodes CAGSLVTSGTTDTQYF.

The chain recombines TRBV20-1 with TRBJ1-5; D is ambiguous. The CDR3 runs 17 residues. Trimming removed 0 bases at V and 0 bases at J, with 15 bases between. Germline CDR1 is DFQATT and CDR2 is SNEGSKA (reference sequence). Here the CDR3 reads CSARDPRSAISNQPQHF. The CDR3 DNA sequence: TGCAGTGCTAGAGATCCGCGGAGTGCAATTAGCAATCAGCCCCAGCATTTT.

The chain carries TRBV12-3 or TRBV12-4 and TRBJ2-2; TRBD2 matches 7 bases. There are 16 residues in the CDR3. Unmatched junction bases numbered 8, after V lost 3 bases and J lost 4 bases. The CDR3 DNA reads TGTGCCAGCAGTTTGGGCGGGAGCGGGCGCACCGGGGAGCTGTTTTTT. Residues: CASSLGGSGRTGELFF.

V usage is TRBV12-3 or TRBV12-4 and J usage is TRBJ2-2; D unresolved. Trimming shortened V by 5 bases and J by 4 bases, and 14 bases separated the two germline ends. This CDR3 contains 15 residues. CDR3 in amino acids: CASSDTNGGTGELFF. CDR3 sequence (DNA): TGTGCCAGCAGTGACACAAACGGCGGCACCGGGGAGCTGTTTTTT.

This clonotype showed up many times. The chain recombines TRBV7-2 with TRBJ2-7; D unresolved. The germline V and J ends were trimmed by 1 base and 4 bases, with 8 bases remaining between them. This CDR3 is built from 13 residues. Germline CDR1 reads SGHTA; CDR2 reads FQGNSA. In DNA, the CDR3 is TGTGCCAGCAGCTTAGGAATGCATTACGAGCAGTACGTC. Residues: CASSLGMHYEQYV.

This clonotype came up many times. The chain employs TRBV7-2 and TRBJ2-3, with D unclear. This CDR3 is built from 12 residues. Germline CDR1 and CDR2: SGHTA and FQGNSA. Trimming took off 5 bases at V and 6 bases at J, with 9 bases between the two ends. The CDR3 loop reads CASSAYLDTQYF. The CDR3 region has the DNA TGTGCCAGCAGCGCTTACCTGGATACGCAGTATTTT. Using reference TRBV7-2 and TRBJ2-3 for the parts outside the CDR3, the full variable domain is GAGVSQSPSNKVTEKGKDVELRCDPISGHTALYWYRQSLGQGLEFLIYFQGNSAPDKSGLPSDRFSAERTGGSVSTLTIQRTQQEDSAVYLCASSAYLDTQYFGPGTRLTVL.

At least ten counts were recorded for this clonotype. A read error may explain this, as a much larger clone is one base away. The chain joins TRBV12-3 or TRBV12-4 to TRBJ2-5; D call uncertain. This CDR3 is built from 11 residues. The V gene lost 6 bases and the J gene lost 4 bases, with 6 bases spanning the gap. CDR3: CASSFTETQYF. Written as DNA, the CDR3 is TGTGCCAGCAGCTTCACAGAGACCCAGTACTTC.

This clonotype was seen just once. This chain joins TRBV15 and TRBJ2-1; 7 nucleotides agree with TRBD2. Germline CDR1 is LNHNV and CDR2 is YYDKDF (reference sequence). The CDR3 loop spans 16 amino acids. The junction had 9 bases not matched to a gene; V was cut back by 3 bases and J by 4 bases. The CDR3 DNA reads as TGTGCCACCAGCAGCGGTATTAGCGGGCGATACAATGAGCAGTTCTTC. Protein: CATSSGISGRYNEQFF.

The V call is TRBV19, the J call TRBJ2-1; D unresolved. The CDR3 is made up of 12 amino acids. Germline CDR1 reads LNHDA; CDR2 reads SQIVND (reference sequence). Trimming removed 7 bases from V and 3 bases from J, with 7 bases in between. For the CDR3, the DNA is TGTGCCAGTAAGAATAGCTACAATGAGCAGTTCTTC. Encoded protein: CASKNSYNEQFF.

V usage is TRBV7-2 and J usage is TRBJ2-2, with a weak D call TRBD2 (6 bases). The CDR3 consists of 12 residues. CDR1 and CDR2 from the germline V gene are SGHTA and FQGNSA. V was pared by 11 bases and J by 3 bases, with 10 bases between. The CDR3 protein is CASAGYTGELFF. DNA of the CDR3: TGTGCCTCAGCGGGTTACACCGGGGAGCTGTTTTTT. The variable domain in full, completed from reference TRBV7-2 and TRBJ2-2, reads GAGVSQSPSNKVTEKGKDVELRCDPISGHTALYWYRQSLGQGLEFLIYFQGNSAPDKSGLPSDRFSAERTGGSVSTLTIQRTQQEDSAVYLCASAGYTGELFFGEGSRLTVL.